The T cell receptor beta chain described here comes from a study of T cell responses to AZD1222 COVID-19 vaccine. Study observations and caveats: Only five or six AZD1222 recipients tested seropositive at baseline. Spike as a whole was targeted by vaccine-associated CD4 TCRs, dominant at 160-218 and 743-854. Donors skewed white British and female; clonal diversity was possibly underestimated.

On this clone: Its antigen is undetermined.

TCRdb keeps only in-frame clones here, not all; method: immunoSEQ multiplex PCR. The table records 200,000 or so clones, approximately 95% of them present only once. This CDR3 contains 15 residues. From germline, CDR1 is SGHRS and CDR2 YFSETQ. V dropped 1 base and J dropped 0 bases, with 8 bases sitting between them. V and J are TRBV5-1 and TRBJ1-5; D is unresolved. Sequenced material: peripheral blood, taken 28 days after the second AZD1222 dose. This sequence originates from an adult who received the AZD1222 COVID-19 vaccine. CDR3 sequence (DNA): TGCGCCAGCAGCTTGTCCGGGATTAGCAATCAGCCCCAGCATTTT. Its protein is CASSLSGISNQPQHF.